This T cell receptor (beta chain) was identified during a study of blood T cell repertoires in COVID-19. Study-level information: From the United States, Italy and Spain came samples of acute and convalescent COVID-19.

In the original workflow: It was from reference gene primer amplification that nucleated cell counts were estimated. Clones were read by immunoSEQ multiplex PCR, and TCRdb kept only the in-frame ones, dropping some. D and trimming come from the DNA, and the V and J calls and clone size come from that table. The table has 150,000 to 200,000 clones, 70% to 85% seen once. Deletions cut 8 bases from V and 0 bases from J, with 17 bases between. Germline V lookup: CDR1 SNHLY, CDR2 FYNNEI. The CDR3 contains 17 residues. Cohort placement rested on clinical history that participants reported themselves. This TCR derives from a woman aged 60-75 years with acute COVID-19. The sequencing sample was made of PBMCs or T cells enriched from blood (not recorded which). The chain is built from TRBV2 and TRBJ2-6; a weak D match, TRBD2 (6 bases). The CDR3 is CASRSPTRGSGANVLTF. CDR3 in DNA: TGTGCCAGCCGAAGTCCGACTAGGGGCTCTGGGGCCAACGTCCTGACTTTC.